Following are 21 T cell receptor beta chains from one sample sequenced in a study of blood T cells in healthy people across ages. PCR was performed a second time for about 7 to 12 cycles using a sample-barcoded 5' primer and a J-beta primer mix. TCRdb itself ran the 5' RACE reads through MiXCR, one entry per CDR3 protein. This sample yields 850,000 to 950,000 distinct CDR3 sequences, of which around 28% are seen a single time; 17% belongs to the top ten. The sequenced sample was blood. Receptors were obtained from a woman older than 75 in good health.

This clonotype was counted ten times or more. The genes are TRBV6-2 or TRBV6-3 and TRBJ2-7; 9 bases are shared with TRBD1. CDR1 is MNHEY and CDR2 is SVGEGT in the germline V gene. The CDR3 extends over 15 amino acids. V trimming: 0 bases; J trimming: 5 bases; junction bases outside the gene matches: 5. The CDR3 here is CASSYSGTGWNEQYF. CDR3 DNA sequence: TGTGCCAGCAGTTACTCCGGGACAGGGTGGAACGAGCAGTACTTC.

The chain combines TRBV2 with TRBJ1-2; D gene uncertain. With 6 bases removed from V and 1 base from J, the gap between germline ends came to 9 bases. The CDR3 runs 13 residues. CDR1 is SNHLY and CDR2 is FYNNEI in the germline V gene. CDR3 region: CASRQTINYGYTF. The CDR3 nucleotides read TGTGCCAGCAGGCAGACGATTAACTATGGCTACACCTTC.

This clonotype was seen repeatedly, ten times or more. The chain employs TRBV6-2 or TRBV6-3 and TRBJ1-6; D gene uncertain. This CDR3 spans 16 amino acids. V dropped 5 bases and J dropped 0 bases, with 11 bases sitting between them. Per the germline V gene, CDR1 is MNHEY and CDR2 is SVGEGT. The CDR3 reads CASSLRTGSYNSPLHF. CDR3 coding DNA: TGTGCCAGCAGTCTCAGGACCGGCTCCTATAATTCACCCCTCCACTTT.

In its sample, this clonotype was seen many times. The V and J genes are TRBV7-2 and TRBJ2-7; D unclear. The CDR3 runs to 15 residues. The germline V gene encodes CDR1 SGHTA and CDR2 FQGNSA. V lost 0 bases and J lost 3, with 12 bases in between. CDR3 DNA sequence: TGTGCCAGCAGCTTAGCGGGCACCTCTAACTACGAGCAGTACTTC. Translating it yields CASSLAGTSNYEQYF.

The CDR3, as DNA: TGCGCCAGCAGCCAAGTCGGAACTAATGAAAAACTGTTTTTT. It translates to CASSQVGTNEKLFF. The chain couples TRBV4-3 to TRBJ1-4; the D is unclear. CDR3 length: 14 amino acids. The germline gives CDR1 LGHNA, CDR2 YSLEER. V gave up 1 base and J gave up 1 base, with 4 bases separating them.

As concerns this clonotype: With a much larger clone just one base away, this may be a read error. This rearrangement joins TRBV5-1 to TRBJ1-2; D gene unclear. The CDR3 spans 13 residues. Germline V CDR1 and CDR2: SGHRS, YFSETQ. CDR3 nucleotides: TGCGCCAGCAGATCGACAAATAACCATGGCTACACCTTC. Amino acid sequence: CASRSTNNHGYTF.

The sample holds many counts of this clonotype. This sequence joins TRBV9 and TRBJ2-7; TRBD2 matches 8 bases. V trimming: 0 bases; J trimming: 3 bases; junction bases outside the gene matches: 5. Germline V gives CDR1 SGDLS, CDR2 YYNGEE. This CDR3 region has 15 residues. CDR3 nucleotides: TGTGCCAGCAGCGTAGGAGTAGCGGGGTTCTACGAGCAGTACTTC. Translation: CASSVGVAGFYEQYF.

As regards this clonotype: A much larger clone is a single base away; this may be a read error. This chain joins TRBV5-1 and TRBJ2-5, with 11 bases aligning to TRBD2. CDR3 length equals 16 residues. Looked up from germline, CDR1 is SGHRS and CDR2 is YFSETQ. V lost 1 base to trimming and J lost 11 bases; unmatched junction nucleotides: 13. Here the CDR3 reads CASSLQGLAAYNEQYF. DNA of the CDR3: TGCGCCAGCAGCTTGCAGGGACTAGCGGCGTACAATGAGCAGTACTTC. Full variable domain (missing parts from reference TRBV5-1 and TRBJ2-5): KAGVTQTPRYLIKTRGQQVTLSCSPISGHRSVSWYQQTPGQGLQFLFEYFSETQRNKGNFPGRFSGRQFSNSRSEMNVSTLELGDSALYLCASSLQGLAAYNEQYFGPGTRLLVL.

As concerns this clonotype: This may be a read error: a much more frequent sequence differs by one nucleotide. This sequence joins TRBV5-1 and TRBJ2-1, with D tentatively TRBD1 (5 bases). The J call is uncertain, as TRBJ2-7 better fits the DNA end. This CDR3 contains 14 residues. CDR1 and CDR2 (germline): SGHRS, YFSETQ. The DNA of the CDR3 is TGCGCCAGCAGCTTGGATGCCAGGGCCTCCGAGCAGTACTTC. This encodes CASSLDARASEQYF.

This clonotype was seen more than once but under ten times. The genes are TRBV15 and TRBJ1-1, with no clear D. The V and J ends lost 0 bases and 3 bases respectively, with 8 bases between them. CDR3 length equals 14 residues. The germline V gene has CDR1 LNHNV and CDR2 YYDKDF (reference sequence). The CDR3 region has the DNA TGTGCCACCAGCAGAGATAAGGTGGACACTGAAGCTTTCTTT. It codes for CATSRDKVDTEAFF.

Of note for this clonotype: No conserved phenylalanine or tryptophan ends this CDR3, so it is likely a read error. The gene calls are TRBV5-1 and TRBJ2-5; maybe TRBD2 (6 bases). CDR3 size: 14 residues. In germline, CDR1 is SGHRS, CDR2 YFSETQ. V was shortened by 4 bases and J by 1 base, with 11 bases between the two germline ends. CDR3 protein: CASSGGLPQETQYN. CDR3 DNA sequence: TGCGCCAGCAGCGGGGGACTCCCCCAAGAGACCCAGTACAAC.

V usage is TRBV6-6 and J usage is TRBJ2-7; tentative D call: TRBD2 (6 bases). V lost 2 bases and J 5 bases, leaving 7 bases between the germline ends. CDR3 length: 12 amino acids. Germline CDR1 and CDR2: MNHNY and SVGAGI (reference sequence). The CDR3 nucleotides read TGTGCCAGCAGTTACAAGCGGGACGAGCAGTACTTC. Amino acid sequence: CASSYKRDEQYF.

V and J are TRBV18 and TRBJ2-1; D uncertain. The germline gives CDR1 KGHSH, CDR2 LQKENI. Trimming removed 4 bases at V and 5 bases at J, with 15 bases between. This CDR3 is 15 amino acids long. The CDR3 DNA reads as TGTGCCAGCTCACGCAACGGGTTAGGTAACAATGAGCAGTTCTTC. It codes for CASSRNGLGNNEQFF.

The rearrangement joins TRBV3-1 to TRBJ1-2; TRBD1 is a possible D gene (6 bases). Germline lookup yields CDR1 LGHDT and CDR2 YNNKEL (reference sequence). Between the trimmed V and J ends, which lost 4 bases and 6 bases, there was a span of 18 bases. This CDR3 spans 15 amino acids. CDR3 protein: CASSPSEGGKNGYTF. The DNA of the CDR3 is TGTGCCAGCAGCCCTTCAGAAGGGGGGAAAAATGGCTACACCTTC.

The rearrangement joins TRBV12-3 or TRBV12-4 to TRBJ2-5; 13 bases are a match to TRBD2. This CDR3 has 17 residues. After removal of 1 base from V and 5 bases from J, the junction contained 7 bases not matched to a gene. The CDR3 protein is CASSLVGLAGDAETQYF. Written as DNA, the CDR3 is TGTGCCAGCAGTTTAGTCGGACTAGCGGGAGACGCGGAGACCCAGTACTTC.

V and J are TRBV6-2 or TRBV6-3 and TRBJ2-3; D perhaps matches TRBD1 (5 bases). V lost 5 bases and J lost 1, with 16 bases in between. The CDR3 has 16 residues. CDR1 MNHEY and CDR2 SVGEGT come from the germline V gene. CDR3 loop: CASSMTESKGTDTQYF. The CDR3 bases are TGTGCCAGCAGTATGACAGAGAGTAAGGGCACAGATACGCAGTATTTT.

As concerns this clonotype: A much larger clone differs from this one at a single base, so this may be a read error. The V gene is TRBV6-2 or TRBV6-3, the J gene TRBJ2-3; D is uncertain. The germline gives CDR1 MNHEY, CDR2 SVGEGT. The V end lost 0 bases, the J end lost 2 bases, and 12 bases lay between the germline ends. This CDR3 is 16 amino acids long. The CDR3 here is CASSYSRLTVTDTQYF. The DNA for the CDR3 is TGTGCCAGCAGTTACTCGAGGTTGACCGTCACAGATACGCAGTATTTT.

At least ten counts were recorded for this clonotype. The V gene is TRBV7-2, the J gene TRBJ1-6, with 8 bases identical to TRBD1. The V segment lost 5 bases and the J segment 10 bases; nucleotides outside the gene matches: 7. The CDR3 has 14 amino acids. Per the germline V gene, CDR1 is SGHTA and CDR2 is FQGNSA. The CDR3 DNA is TGTGCCAGCAGCCCCGCAGGGGACAGGTCACCCCTCCACTTT. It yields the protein CASSPAGDRSPLHF.

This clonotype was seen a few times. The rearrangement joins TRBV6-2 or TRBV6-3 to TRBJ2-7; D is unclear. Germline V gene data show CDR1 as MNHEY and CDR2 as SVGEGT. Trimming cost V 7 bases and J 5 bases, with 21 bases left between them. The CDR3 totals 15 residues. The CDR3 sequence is CASTDFGQAWDEQYF. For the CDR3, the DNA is TGTGCCAGCACCGACTTCGGTCAGGCCTGGGACGAGCAGTACTTC.

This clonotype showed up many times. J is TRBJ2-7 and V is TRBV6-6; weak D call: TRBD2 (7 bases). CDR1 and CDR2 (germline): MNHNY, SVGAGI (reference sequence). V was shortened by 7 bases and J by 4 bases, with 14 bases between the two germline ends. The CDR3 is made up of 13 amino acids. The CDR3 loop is CASKPGGTYEQYF. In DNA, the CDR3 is TGTGCCAGCAAACCCGGGGGGACATACGAGCAGTACTTC.

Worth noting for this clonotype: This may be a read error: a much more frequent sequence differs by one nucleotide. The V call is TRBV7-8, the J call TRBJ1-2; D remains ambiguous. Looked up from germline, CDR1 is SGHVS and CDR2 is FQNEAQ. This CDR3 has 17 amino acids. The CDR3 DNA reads TGTGCCCGCAGCTTAGATGGGTCGACACATTTTAACTATGGCTACACCTTC. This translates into CARSLDGSTHFNYGYTF.